This T cell receptor (beta chain) was captured by sequencing in a study of cytomegalovirus exposure and HLA in healthy donors. General study results and limits: Later, an analysis found that TCR clusters from the first cohort tended to co-occur in the roughly 110 validation repertoires. Most TCR sequences were seen very rarely across donors, but some public TCRs occurred in many.

The validation cohort, a group of 120 or so subjects, included the donors and was separate from the roughly 670-subject first cohort. Using immunoSEQ multiplex PCR, the repertoire was profiled, and TCRdb retains in-frame clones only, with some absent. The sample yields 200,000 to 250,000 clones, 85% to 90% seen once. On this clone itself: Its cognate antigen is unknown.

Germline-derived CDR1 and CDR2 are SGHDT and YYEEEE. CDR3 size: 15 residues. V lost 4 bases, J lost 9 bases, and 13 bases stayed unmatched. The sequenced sample was PBMCs. This sequence was found in a man between 18 and 29 years old in good health and CMV-seronegative. This sequence joins TRBV5-6 and TRBJ2-3, with 8 bases fitting TRBD2. CDR3: CASSGGLARLGTQYF. CDR3 coding DNA: TGTGCCAGCAGCGGAGGACTAGCCCGCCTCGGCACGCAGTATTTT.